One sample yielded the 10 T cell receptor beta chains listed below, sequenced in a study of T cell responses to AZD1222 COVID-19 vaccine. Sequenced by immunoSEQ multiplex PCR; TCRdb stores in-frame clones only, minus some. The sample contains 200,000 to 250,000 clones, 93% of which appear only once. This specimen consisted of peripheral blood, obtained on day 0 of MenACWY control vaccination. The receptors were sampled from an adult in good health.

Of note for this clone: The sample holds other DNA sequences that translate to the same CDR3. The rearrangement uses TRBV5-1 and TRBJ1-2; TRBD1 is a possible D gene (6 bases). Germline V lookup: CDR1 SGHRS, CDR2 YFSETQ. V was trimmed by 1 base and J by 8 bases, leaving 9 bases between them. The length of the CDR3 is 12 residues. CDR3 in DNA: TGCGCCAGCAGCTTGACAGGGAACGGCTACACCTTC. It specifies CASSLTGNGYTF.

The CDR3: CASSLRGVANEKLFF. CDR3 sequence (DNA): TGTGCCAGCAGCTTAAGAGGGGTGGCTAATGAAAAACTGTTTTTT. This chain uses TRBV5-6 with TRBJ1-4; D is possibly TRBD1 (5 bases). CDR1 and CDR2 (germline): SGHDT, YYEEEE. The ends were cut back, 2 bases at V and 3 bases at J, with 11 bases in the middle. This CDR3 contains 15 residues.

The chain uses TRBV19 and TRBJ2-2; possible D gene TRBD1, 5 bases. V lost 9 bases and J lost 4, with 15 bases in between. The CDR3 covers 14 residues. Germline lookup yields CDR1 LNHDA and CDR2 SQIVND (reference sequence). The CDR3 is CASAWTTATGELFF. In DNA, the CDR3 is TGTGCCAGCGCTTGGACAACAGCCACCGGGGAGCTGTTTTTT.

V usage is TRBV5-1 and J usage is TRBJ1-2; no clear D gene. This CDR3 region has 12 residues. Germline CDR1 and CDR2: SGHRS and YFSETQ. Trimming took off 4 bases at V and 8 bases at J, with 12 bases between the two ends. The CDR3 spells CASSPDIRGYTF. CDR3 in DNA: TGCGCCAGCAGCCCTGACATTAGGGGCTACACCTTC. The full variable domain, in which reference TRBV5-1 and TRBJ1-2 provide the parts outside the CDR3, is KAGVTQTPRYLIKTRGQQVTLSCSPISGHRSVSWYQQTPGQGLQFLFEYFSETQRNKGNFPGRFSGRQFSNSRSEMNVSTLELGDSALYLCASSPDIRGYTFGSGTRLTVV.

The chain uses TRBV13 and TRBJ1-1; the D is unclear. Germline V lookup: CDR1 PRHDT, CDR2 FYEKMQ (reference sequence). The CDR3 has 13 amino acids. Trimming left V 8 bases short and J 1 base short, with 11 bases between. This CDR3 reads CASFGRQNTEAFF. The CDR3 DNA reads TGTGCCAGCTTCGGACGGCAGAACACTGAAGCTTTCTTT. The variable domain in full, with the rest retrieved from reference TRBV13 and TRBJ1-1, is AAGVIQSPRHLIKEKRETATLKCYPIPRHDTVYWYQQGPGQDPQFLISFYEKMQSDKGSIPDRFSAQQFSDYHSELNMSSLELGDSALYFCASFGRQNTEAFFGQGTRLTVV.

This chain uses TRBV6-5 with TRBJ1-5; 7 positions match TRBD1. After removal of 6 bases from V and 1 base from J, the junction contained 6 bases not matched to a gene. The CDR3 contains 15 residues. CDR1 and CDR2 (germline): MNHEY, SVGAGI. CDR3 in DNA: TGTGCCAGCAGAAGACAGGGTGGGAGCAATCAGCCCCAGCATTTT. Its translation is CASRRQGGSNQPQHF.

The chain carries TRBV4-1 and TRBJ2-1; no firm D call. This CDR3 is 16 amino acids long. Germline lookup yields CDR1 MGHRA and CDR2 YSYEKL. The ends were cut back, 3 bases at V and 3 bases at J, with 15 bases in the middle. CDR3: CASSHSRVNYYNEQFF. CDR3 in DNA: TGCGCCAGCAGCCACTCCCGGGTGAACTACTACAATGAGCAGTTCTTC.

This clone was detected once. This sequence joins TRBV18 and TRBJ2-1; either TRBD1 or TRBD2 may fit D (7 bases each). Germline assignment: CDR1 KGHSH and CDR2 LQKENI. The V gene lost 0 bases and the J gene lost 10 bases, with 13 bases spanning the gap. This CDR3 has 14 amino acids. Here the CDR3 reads CASSPPPGGDEQFF. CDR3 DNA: TGTGCCAGCTCACCACCCCCAGGGGGGGACGAGCAGTTCTTC.

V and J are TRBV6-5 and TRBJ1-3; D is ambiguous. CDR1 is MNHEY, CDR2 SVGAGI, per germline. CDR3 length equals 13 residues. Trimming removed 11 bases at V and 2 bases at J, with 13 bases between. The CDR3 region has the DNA TGTGCCGCCTCTGCGGGCGCTGGAAACACCATATATTTT. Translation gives CAASAGAGNTIYF.

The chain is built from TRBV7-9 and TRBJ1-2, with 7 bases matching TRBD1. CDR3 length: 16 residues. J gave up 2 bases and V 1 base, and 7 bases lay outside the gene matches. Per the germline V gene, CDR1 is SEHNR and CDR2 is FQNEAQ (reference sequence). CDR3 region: CASSLDGGRGNYGYTF. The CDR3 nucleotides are TGTGCCAGCAGCTTAGATGGTGGCAGGGGGAACTATGGCTACACCTTC.